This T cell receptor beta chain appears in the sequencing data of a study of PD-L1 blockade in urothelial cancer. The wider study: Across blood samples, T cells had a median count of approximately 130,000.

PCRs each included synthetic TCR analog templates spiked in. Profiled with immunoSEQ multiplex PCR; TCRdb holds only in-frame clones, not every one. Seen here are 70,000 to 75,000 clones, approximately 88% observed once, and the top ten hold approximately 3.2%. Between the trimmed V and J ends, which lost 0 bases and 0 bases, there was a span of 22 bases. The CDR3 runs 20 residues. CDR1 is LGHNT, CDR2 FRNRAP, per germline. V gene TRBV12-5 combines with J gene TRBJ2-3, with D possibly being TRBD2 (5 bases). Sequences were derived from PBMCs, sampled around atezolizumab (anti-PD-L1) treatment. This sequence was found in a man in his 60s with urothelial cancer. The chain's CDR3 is CASGLVLERRMRISTDTQYF. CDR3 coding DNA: TGTGCTAGTGGTTTGGTACTAGAACGGAGGATGAGGATTAGCACAGATACGCAGTATTTT.